This passage covers 10 T cell receptor beta chains from one sample sequenced in a study of cytomegalovirus exposure and HLA in healthy donors. Both 60 Vbeta primers and 13 Jbeta primers went into the PCR. This table comes from immunoSEQ multiplex PCR, and its TCRdb copy is limited to in-frame clones, with some not included. The data contain approximately 79,000 clones, roughly 79% of them singletons. Sample: PBMCs. Source of these receptors: a male donor in good health and CMV-seropositive.

The rearrangement uses TRBV5-1 and TRBJ1-2, with D unresolved. The ends were cut back, 0 bases at V and 4 bases at J, with 16 bases in the middle. CDR3 size: 16 residues. Germline values: CDR1 SGHRS, CDR2 YFSETQ. CDR3 bases: TGCGCCAGCAGCTTGGTAGGCGGCAGCCTTTCCTATGGCTACACCTTC. Translating gives CASSLVGGSLSYGYTF. The variable domain in full, with the rest retrieved from reference TRBV5-1 and TRBJ1-2, is KAGVTQTPRYLIKTRGQQVTLSCSPISGHRSVSWYQQTPGQGLQFLFEYFSETQRNKGNFPGRFSGRQFSNSRSEMNVSTLELGDSALYLCASSLVGGSLSYGYTFGSGTRLTVV.

The chain carries TRBV7-9 and TRBJ2-5; 9 bases agree with TRBD1. With 5 bases clipped from V and 5 bases from J, the junction kept 12 bases outside the gene matches. The CDR3 is made up of 16 amino acids. From germline, CDR1 is SEHNR and CDR2 FQNEAQ (reference sequence). The CDR3: CASSPYTGGLGETQYF. The CDR3 bases are TGTGCCAGCAGCCCTTATACAGGGGGCCTGGGGGAGACCCAGTACTTC.

V usage is TRBV5-6 and J usage is TRBJ2-7; possibly TRBD1 for D (6 bases). Trimming shortened V by 4 bases and J by 3 bases, and 17 bases separated the two germline ends. Germline V gene lookup returns CDR1 SGHDT and CDR2 YYEEEE. The CDR3 has 15 residues. This CDR3 reads CASSGLRQVIYEQYF. The CDR3 DNA sequence: TGTGCCAGCAGCGGACTGCGACAGGTGATCTACGAGCAGTACTTC. Looking up the rest from reference TRBV5-6 and TRBJ2-7 gives the full variable domain: DAGVTQSPTHLIKTRGQQVTLRCSPKSGHDTVSWYQQALGQGPQFIFQYYEEEERQRGNFPDRFSGHQFPNYSSELNVNALLLGDSALYLCASSGLRQVIYEQYFGPGTRLTVT.

The rearrangement joins TRBV10-3 to TRBJ2-7, with 7 bases fitting TRBD1. Germline CDR1 and CDR2: ENHRY and SYGVKD. The V gene end was trimmed by 6 bases and the J gene end by 2 bases; junction bases not matched to a gene: 13. The CDR3 has 16 amino acids. Here the CDR3 reads CAIRPTGASPAYEQYF. DNA for the CDR3: TGTGCCATCAGACCTACAGGGGCCTCCCCAGCCTACGAGCAGTACTTC.

The chain couples TRBV30 to TRBJ2-5, with 7 bases that match TRBD1. This CDR3 is 13 amino acids long. Trimming took 2 bases from V and 5 from J; bases not matched to a gene: 5. Germline V CDR1 and CDR2: GTSNPN, SVGIG (reference sequence). The DNA of the CDR3 is TGTGCCTGGAGTCAAGGGGGCAGGGAGACCCAGTACTTC. Its protein is CAWSQGGRETQYF. The variable domain in full, completed from reference TRBV30 and TRBJ2-5, reads SQTIHQWPATLVQPVGSPLSLECTVEGTSNPNLYWYRQAAGRGLQLLFYSVGIGQISSEVPQNLSASRPQDRQFILSSKKLLLSDSGFYLCAWSQGGRETQYFGPGTRLLVL.

A single count supports this clone. The chain employs TRBV6-5 and TRBJ1-5; no definite D call. With 5 bases removed from V and 6 bases from J, the gap between germline ends came to 14 bases. The CDR3 spans 14 residues. CDR1 and CDR2 (germline): MNHEY, SVGAGI. CDR3 in amino acids: CASSPELDTQPQHF. The CDR3 DNA reads TGTGCCAGCAGTCCCGAGCTAGATACTCAGCCCCAGCATTTT.

This clone has just one count. This chain uses TRBV5-1 with TRBJ2-5; 7 positions agree with TRBD1. V lost 1 base, J lost 10 bases, and 4 bases stayed unmatched. Germline values: CDR1 SGHRS, CDR2 YFSETQ. The CDR3 sequence is 12 residues long. CDR3 coding DNA: TGCGCCAGCAGCTTGACAGGGGAAATCCAGTACTTC. Amino acids: CASSLTGEIQYF. Based on the CDR3 plus reference TRBV5-1 and TRBJ2-5, the full variable domain is KAGVTQTPRYLIKTRGQQVTLSCSPISGHRSVSWYQQTPGQGLQFLFEYFSETQRNKGNFPGRFSGRQFSNSRSEMNVSTLELGDSALYLCASSLTGEIQYFGPGTRLLVL.

This clone was seen more than once but under ten times. The genes are TRBV7-2 and TRBJ2-3, with 9 bases identical to TRBD2. CDR1 is SGHTA, CDR2 FQGNSA, per germline. The CDR3 runs 15 residues. V dropped 4 bases and J dropped 6; count of bases not matched to a gene: 8. The CDR3 sequence is CASSYVAGAGDTQYF. CDR3 bases: TGTGCCAGCAGCTACGTAGCGGGGGCGGGGGATACGCAGTATTTT.

The V and J genes are TRBV4-1 and TRBJ2-7; 11 nucleotides agree with TRBD2. V lost 3 bases, J lost 3 bases, and 10 bases stayed unmatched. The length of the CDR3 is 17 residues. Germline V lookup: CDR1 MGHRA, CDR2 YSYEKL. The CDR3 nucleotides read TGCGCCAGCAGCCACCAGACTAGCGGGGCTACCCTCTACGAGCAGTACTTC. Its protein is CASSHQTSGATLYEQYF.

The chain couples TRBV15 to TRBJ2-3, with D possibly being TRBD2 (5 bases). V lost 9 bases to trimming and J lost 1 base, with 17 bases between them. Germline loops: CDR1 LNHNV, CDR2 YYDKDF (reference sequence). The CDR3 length is 15 residues. The CDR3 sequence is CATRGSDLRTDTQYF. In nucleotides, the CDR3 is TGTGCCACTCGTGGTAGCGACCTTCGCACAGATACGCAGTATTTT.